This T cell receptor beta chain emerged from a study of PD-1 blockade in mismatch repair-deficient tumors (TCRdb year 2017). Some background on the complete study: Between late 2013 and late 2016, the trial enrolled about 78 consecutive patients with roughly eleven types of mismatch repair-deficient cancer, all of whom had received prior treatment and were progressing. Tumor-associated T cell clones were tracked in the peripheral blood of patients responding to PD-1 blockade by deep sequencing of TCR CDR3 regions. Points the paper makes about the study in general: After pembrolizumab, tumor-resident clones, which were often undetectable in blood before treatment, expanded rapidly and then contracted, generally ahead of radiologic responses.

Library construction relied on the immunoSEQ multiplex PCR assay. TCRdb provides this immuneACCESS table in a form limited to in-frame rearrangements. Some clones are lacking; in checked studies, under half of them reflect an unresolved V gene, and why the rest are absent is not known. The sample yields around 120,000 clones; approximately 90% were counted once. Of the sample, 13% falls within the top ten clones. V is cut by 3 bases and J by 5 bases, and the space between the germline ends is 7 bases. The CDR3 goes from the cysteine to the phenylalanine over 13 residues. The read is trimmed to its CDR3 DNA, 39 bases read in frame from base 1. The germline V gene specifies KGHSH as CDR1 and LQKENI as CDR2. Mismatch repair deficiency was established in every enrolled patient by polymerase chain reaction or immunohistochemistry. Three patients who responded to pembrolizumab therapy underwent TCR sequencing. The phase II trial prospectively tested pembrolizumab PD-1 blockade in advanced mismatch repair-deficient cancers regardless of tissue of origin. Peripheral blood T cell samples were collected serially, before PD-1 blockade began and at several time points afterward. The timing of each blood sample was reported as weeks after the first dose of pembrolizumab.

Points on this clone: There is no known antigen for this receptor. Base qualities are not provided; no much larger clone lies one nucleotide away.

The sequence was obtained from an adult with mismatch repair-deficient cancer. This material consisted of peripheral blood, taken 44 weeks after starting pembrolizumab. This chain joins TRBV18 to TRBJ2-2, with no confident D gene call. The CDR3: CASSPSTTGELFF. The sequenced DNA is TGTGCCAGCTCACCTTCAACAACCGGGGAGCTGTTTTTT.